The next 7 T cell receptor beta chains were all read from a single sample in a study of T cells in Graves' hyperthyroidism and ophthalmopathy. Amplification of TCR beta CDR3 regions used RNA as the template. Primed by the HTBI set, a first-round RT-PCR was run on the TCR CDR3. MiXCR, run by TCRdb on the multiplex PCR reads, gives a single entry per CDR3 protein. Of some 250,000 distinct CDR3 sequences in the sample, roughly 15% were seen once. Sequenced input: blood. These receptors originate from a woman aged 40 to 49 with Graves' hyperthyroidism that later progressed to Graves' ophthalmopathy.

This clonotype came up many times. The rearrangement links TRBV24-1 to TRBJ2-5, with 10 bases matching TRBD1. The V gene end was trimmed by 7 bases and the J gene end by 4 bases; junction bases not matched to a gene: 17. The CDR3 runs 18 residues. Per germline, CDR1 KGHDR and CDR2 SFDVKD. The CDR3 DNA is TGTGCCACCAGCCCCCCGGCTGGGGGGACAGGGGCCCTAGAGACCCAGTACTTC. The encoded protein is CATSPPAGGTGALETQYF.

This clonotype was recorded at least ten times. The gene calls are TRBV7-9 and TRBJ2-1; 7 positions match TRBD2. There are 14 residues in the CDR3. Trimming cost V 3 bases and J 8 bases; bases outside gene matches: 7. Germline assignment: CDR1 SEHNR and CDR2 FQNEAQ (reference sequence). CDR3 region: CASSFAGVVDEQFF. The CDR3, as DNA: TGTGCCAGCAGCTTTGCGGGAGTCGTCGATGAGCAGTTCTTC.

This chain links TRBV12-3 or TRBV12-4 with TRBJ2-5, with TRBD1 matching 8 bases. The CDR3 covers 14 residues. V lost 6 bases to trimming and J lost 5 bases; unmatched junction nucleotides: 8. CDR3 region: CASRAGQGVETQYF. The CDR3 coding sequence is TGTGCCAGCAGAGCCGGACAGGGAGTTGAGACCCAGTACTTC.

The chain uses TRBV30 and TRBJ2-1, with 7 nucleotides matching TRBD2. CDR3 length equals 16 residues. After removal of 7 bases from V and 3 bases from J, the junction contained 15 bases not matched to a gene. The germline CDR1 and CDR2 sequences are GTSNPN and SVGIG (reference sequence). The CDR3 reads CALKKPGLAVYNEQFF. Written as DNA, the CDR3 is TGTGCCTTAAAAAAGCCGGGGCTAGCGGTCTACAATGAGCAGTTCTTC.

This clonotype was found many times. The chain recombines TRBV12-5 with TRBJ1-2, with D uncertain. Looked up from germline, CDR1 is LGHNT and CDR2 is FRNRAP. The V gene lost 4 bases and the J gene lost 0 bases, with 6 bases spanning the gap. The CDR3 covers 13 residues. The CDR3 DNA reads TGTGCTAGTGGTTCCCCGCCTAACTATGGCTACACCTTC. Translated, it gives CASGSPPNYGYTF.

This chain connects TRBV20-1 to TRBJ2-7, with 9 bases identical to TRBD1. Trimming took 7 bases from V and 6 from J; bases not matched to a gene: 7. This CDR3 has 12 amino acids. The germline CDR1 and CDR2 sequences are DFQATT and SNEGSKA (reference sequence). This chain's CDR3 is CSEGTGWGEQYF. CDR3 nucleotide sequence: TGCAGTGAGGGGACAGGGTGGGGCGAGCAGTACTTC.

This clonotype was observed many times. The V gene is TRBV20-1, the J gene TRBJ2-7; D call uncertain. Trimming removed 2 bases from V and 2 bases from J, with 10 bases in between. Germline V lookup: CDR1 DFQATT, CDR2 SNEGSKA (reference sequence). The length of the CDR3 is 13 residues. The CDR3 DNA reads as TGCAGTGCTAGACCCGAAGTAACCTACGAGCAGTACTTC. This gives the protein CSARPEVTYEQYF.